This record looks at one T cell receptor beta chain sequence and its context. The CDR3 totals 15 residues. The V end was cut by 4 bases, the J end by 6 bases, with 20 bases between. Looked up from germline, CDR1 is SGHRS and CDR2 is YFSETQ. The data belong to a study of control samples from healthy donors and cancer patients. Repertoires were generated with immunoSEQ multiplex PCR, while TCRdb's copy carries only in-frame clones and drops some. The sample consists of around 120,000 clones, approximately 94% of them appearing once. The genes are TRBV5-1 and TRBJ2-7; D possibly corresponds to TRBD2 (7 bases). The clonotype comes from a man younger than 45 in good health. The sequenced sample consisted of blood. The CDR3 protein is CASSPTPEGGGEQYF. DNA of the CDR3: TGCGCCAGCAGCCCGACACCCGAGGGAGGGGGCGAGCAGTACTTC.